This TCR beta chain was sequenced for a study of cytomegalovirus exposure and HLA in healthy donors. Overall study results and limits: When a later analysis was performed, an Asian-associated ancestry cluster reportedly had fewer N-insertions than the roughly 730-donor mean. Rare TCR sequences dominated, though some public TCRs recurred in many donors. Segments of the TCR beta V type were, in most cases, productive about 87% or about 30% of the time in an earlier analysis. Researchers reported in a later analysis that common viral pathogens appeared linked to several top clusters.

The PCR made use of 60 Vbeta and 13 Jbeta primers. Assay used: immunoSEQ multiplex PCR; TCRdb lists only in-frame clones, some missing. The table includes about 150,000 clones, more than 60% detected once. As to this clone: The target antigen is unknown.

Between the trimmed V and J ends, which lost 0 bases and 2 bases, there was a span of 16 bases. Germline-derived CDR1 and CDR2 are MGHRA and YSYEKL. The CDR3 consists of 17 residues. The clonotype originates from a man aged 30 to 45 in good health and CMV-seropositive. Sequencing was performed on PBMCs. The chain uses TRBV4-1 and TRBJ1-2; perhaps TRBD1 as D (6 bases). CDR3 sequence (DNA): TGCGCCAGCAGCCAAGATCGTTATCGGACAGACAACTATGGCTACACCTTC. It yields the protein CASSQDRYRTDNYGYTF.